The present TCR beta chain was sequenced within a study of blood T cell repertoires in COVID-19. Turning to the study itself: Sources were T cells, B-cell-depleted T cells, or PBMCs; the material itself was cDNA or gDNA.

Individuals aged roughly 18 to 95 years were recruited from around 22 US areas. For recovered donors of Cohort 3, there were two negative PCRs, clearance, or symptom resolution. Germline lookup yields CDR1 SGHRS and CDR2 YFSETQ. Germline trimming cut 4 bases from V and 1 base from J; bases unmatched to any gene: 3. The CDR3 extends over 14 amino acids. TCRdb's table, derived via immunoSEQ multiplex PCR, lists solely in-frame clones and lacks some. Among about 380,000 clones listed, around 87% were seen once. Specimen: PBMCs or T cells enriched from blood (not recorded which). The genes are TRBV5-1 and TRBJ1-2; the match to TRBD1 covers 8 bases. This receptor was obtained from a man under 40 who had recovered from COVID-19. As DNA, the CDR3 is TGCGCCAGCAGCACAGACAGGGGTAACTATGGCTACACCTTC. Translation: CASSTDRGNYGYTF.